Listed here are 23 T cell receptor beta chains from one sample, sequenced in a study of T cell repertoires in cytomegalovirus infection. Their antigens remain unidentified. TCRdb called the reads again in MiXCR, with one record for every CDR3 protein. Among about 110,000 distinct CDR3 sequences listed, 35% to 50% were seen once. The specimen comprised CD8+ T cells from cultured PBMCs, sampled from culture after CMV antigen stimulation. These receptors all come from a human donor in good health (CMV status not recorded). Some clones in this sample may be carry-over from other donors' samples.

With respect to this clonotype: At one end the junction does not follow the germline gene, possibly because of a read error. The chain employs TRBV27 and TRBJ2-7; TRBD1 or TRBD2 may be the D gene (6 bases each). CDR3 length: 15 residues. From germline, CDR1 is MNHEY and CDR2 SMNVEV (reference sequence). CDR3 DNA: TGTGCCAGCAGTTTGGCATTCGGGGGCTCCCACGAGCAGTACTTC. Translating it yields CASSLAFGGSHEQYF.

V is TRBV7-4 and J is TRBJ1-2; D not resolved. This CDR3 contains 15 residues. The germline V and J ends were trimmed by 1 base and 2 bases, with 11 bases remaining between them. CDR1 and CDR2 (germline): SGHVT, SQSDAQ. DNA of the CDR3: TGTGCCAGCAGCTTAGTCGCAGCCCGCAACTATGGCTACACCTTC. Translated: CASSLVAARNYGYTF.

This clonotype was found a few times. The chain recombines TRBV6-5 with TRBJ2-7, with 8 bases aligning to TRBD1. The V gene's germline CDR1 is MNHEY and CDR2 SVGAGI. V was pared by 0 bases and J by 6 bases, with 7 bases of the junction left unmatched. This CDR3 is 15 amino acids long. For the CDR3, the DNA is TGTGCCAGCAGTTACTCGGTGGCAGGGGGCGCCGAGCAGTACTTC. Translation gives CASSYSVAGGAEQYF.

V gene TRBV15 combines with J gene TRBJ1-2; no definite D call. The CDR3 spans 14 residues. V was shortened by 1 base and J by 2 bases, with 8 bases between the two germline ends. Germline assignment: CDR1 LNHNV and CDR2 YYDKDF (reference sequence). The CDR3 DNA reads TGTGCCACCAGCAGAGGTGGAGGGAACTATGGCTACACCTTC. It codes for CATSRGGGNYGYTF.

This chain connects TRBV7-9 to TRBJ2-6; D assignment may be TRBD1 or TRBD2 (5 bases each). The CDR3 has 17 amino acids. Trimming removed 6 bases at V and 0 bases at J, with 15 bases between. Germline V gene lookup returns CDR1 SEHNR and CDR2 FQNEAQ (reference sequence). The CDR3 reads CASSSGTANSGANVLTF. In DNA form, the CDR3 reads TGTGCCAGCAGTTCCGGGACGGCCAACTCTGGGGCCAACGTCCTGACTTTC. Looking up the rest from reference TRBV7-9 and TRBJ2-6 gives the full variable domain: DTGVSQNPRHKITKRGQNVTFRCDPISEHNRLYWYRQTLGQGPEFLTYFQNEAQLEKSRLLSDRFSAERPKGSFSTLEIQRTEQGDSAMYLCASSSGTANSGANVLTFGAGSRLTVL.

This clonotype has just one count. This chain uses TRBV5-4 with TRBJ2-2; tentatively, D is TRBD1 or TRBD2 (6 bases each). V was pared by 4 bases and J by 6 bases, with 13 bases between. This CDR3 has 14 residues. Germline values: CDR1 SGHNT, CDR2 YYREEE (reference sequence). The CDR3 nucleotides are TGTGCCAGCAGCGATGGGGGGCCAGCCGGGGAGCTGTTTTTT. Translated, it gives CASSDGGPAGELFF.

This clonotype was seen at least ten times. The J gene is TRBJ2-7, the V gene TRBV27, with D hard to call. The CDR3 runs to 14 residues. Germline CDR1 and CDR2: MNHEY and SMNVEV (reference sequence). V was trimmed by 5 bases and J by 0 bases, leaving 11 bases between them. The CDR3 nucleotides read TGTGCCAGCAGTCCCTCTAGGAGCTCCTACGAGCAGTACTTC. Its protein product is CASSPSRSSYEQYF.

This clonotype occurred a few times. The V call is TRBV6-1, the J call TRBJ1-2; the D gene is possibly TRBD1 (6 bases). CDR1 and CDR2 (germline): MNHNS, SASEGT. Trimming pared 5 bases from V and 5 bases from J, leaving 15 bases between. The CDR3 runs to 14 residues. CDR3 nucleotides: TGTGCCAGCAGTCCACAGGGAGGGAAGTATGGCTACACCTTC. Its protein product is CASSPQGGKYGYTF.

The chain uses TRBV29-1 and TRBJ2-7; 11 bases are a match to TRBD1. The CDR3 runs 14 residues. CDR1 is SQVTM, CDR2 ANQGSEA, per germline. Germline trimming cut 1 base from V and 3 bases from J; bases unmatched to any gene: 2. The CDR3, as DNA: TGCAGCGTTGAAGCTGGGACAGGGGGCTACGAGCAGTACTTC. It is translated as CSVEAGTGGYEQYF.

In DNA, the CDR3 is TGTGCCAGTAGTATAGGGCCGGGACAGGGGGATACGCAGTATTTT. Protein product: CASSIGPGQGDTQYF. V and J are TRBV19 and TRBJ2-3; 10 bases align to TRBD1. Trimming removed 1 base from V and 6 bases from J; junction bases left unmatched: 4. Germline values: CDR1 LNHDA, CDR2 SQIVND (reference sequence). This CDR3 is built from 15 residues.

V usage is TRBV10-3 and J usage is TRBJ1-1; D might be TRBD1 (5 bases). The V end was cut by 6 bases, the J end by 3 bases, with 17 bases between. Germline V gene data show CDR1 as ENHRY and CDR2 as SYGVKD. The CDR3 consists of 15 residues. CDR3 nucleotide sequence: TGTGCCATCAGGACACGCAGGGATGGAGACACTGAAGCTTTCTTT. It encodes CAIRTRRDGDTEAFF.

The chain has TRBV3-1 and TRBJ2-1; 7 bases align to TRBD1. The CDR3 runs to 17 residues. Unmatched junction bases numbered 9, after V lost 4 bases and J lost 0 bases. Germline V CDR1 and CDR2: LGHDT, YNNKEL (reference sequence). CDR3 sequence (DNA): TGTGCCAGCAGCCTCCTGGGGACAGATAGCTCCTACAATGAGCAGTTCTTC. Amino acid sequence: CASSLLGTDSSYNEQFF.

The V gene is TRBV20-1, the J gene TRBJ2-7; D not certain. This CDR3 contains 13 residues. V lost 3 bases to trimming and J lost 1 base, with 10 bases between them. The V gene's germline CDR1 is DFQATT and CDR2 SNEGSKA (reference sequence). DNA of the CDR3: TGCAGTGCTAGGACGACCACGTCCTACGAGCAGTACTTC. Translation gives CSARTTTSYEQYF.

The chain recombines TRBV19 with TRBJ1-2; D gene uncertain. Germline assignment: CDR1 LNHDA and CDR2 SQIVND (reference sequence). The ends were cut back, 3 bases at V and 4 bases at J, with 15 bases in the middle. The CDR3 is made up of 15 amino acids. DNA of the CDR3: TGTGCCAGTAGTATTTCGGACCCCGGCGGCTATGGCTACACCTTC. As protein: CASSISDPGGYGYTF.

The chain has TRBV6-6 and TRBJ2-1; 8 bases line up with TRBD1. J was trimmed by 0 bases and V by 5 bases; bases with no gene match: 15. CDR3 length: 19 amino acids. The germline V gene has CDR1 MNHNY and CDR2 SVGAGI (reference sequence). CDR3 loop: CASSPIGQGLMSSYNEQFF. CDR3 DNA: TGTGCCAGCAGTCCTATAGGACAGGGCCTAATGAGCTCCTACAATGAGCAGTTCTTC.

The chain carries TRBV4-1 and TRBJ2-7; 9 nucleotides agree with TRBD1. V gave up 3 bases and J gave up 2 bases; unmatched junction bases: 8. Germline assignment: CDR1 MGHRA and CDR2 YSYEKL. This CDR3 comprises 16 residues. In DNA, the CDR3 is TGCGCCAGCAGCCAGGGGGGGGACAGGGTCACCTACGAGCAGTACTTC. Amino acid sequence: CASSQGGDRVTYEQYF.

This clonotype was detected many times. V and J are TRBV2 and TRBJ2-1; TRBD1 matches at 9 bases. The ends lost 7 bases at V and 7 bases at J; junction bases unmatched: 11. The V gene's germline CDR1 is SNHLY and CDR2 FYNNEI. CDR3 size: 15 residues. CDR3 sequence (DNA): TGTGCCAGCAAATTTGGGACAGGGTTAGGAAATGAGCAGTTCTTC. As protein: CASKFGTGLGNEQFF.

The V and J genes are TRBV19 and TRBJ2-1; no firm D call. With 7 bases removed from V and 4 bases from J, the gap between germline ends came to 8 bases. In germline, CDR1 is LNHDA, CDR2 SQIVND (reference sequence). This CDR3 has 12 residues. In nucleotides, the CDR3 is TGTGCCAGTACCGGGCAATACAATGAGCAGTTCTTC. Translating gives CASTGQYNEQFF.

In this sample, this clonotype turned up many times. V gene TRBV12-3 or TRBV12-4 combines with J gene TRBJ2-7; TRBD1 might be the D (6 bases). Trimming stripped 10 bases from V and 3 bases from J, with 16 bases between. The CDR3 totals 13 residues. The CDR3 coding sequence is TGTGCCACTGAAGGGGGACAACTCTACGAGCAGTACTTC. As protein: CATEGGQLYEQYF.

The rearrangement uses TRBV2 and TRBJ2-7, with D unclear. Germline V CDR1 and CDR2: SNHLY, FYNNEI. The CDR3 consists of 12 residues. V was pared by 4 bases and J by 5 bases, with 9 bases between. In nucleotides, the CDR3 is TGTGCCAGCAGTGGTAGGGTGGACGAGCAGTACTTC. The encoded protein is CASSGRVDEQYF.

This chain uses TRBV27 with TRBJ1-5; no definite D call. Trimming cost V 3 bases and J 6 bases, with 15 bases left between them. Germline CDR1 and CDR2: MNHEY and SMNVEV (reference sequence). The CDR3 covers 15 residues. The CDR3 nucleotides are TGTGCCAGCAGTTTGGGAGCCCTCAGTAGTCAGCCCCAGCATTTT. It is translated as CASSLGALSSQPQHF.

This clonotype turned up a few times. This sequence joins TRBV7-2 and TRBJ2-1; tentatively, D is TRBD2 (5 bases). CDR1 and CDR2 from the germline V gene are SGHTA and FQGNSA. This CDR3 spans 13 amino acids. Trimming stripped 3 bases from V and 9 bases from J, with 12 bases between. The CDR3 DNA is TGTGCCAGCAGCTTCCCGGACTGGCTTGAGCAGTTCTTC. It codes for CASSFPDWLEQFF.

The chain links TRBV20-1 to TRBJ1-5; TRBD1 matches 7 bases. Germline V gives CDR1 DFQATT, CDR2 SNEGSKA (reference sequence). Trimming at V came to 4 bases and at J to 3 bases, leaving 9 bases not matched to a gene. The CDR3 is made up of 15 amino acids. The CDR3 spells CSANHPGQLNQPQHF. Written as DNA, the CDR3 is TGCAGTGCTAACCACCCGGGACAGCTCAATCAGCCCCAGCATTTT.